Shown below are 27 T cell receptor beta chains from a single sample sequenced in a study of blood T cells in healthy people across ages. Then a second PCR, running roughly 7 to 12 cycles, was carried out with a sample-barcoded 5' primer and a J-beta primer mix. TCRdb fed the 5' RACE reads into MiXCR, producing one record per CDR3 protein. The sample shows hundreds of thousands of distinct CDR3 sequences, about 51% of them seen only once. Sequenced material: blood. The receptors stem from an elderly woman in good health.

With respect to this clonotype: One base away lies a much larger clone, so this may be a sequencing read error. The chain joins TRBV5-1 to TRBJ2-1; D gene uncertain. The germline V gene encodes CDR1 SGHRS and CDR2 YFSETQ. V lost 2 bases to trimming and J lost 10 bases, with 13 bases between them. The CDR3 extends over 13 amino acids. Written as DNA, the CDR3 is TGCGCCAGCAGCTTTGGAGTCTCCGGCGAGCAGTTCTTC. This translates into CASSFGVSGEQFF.

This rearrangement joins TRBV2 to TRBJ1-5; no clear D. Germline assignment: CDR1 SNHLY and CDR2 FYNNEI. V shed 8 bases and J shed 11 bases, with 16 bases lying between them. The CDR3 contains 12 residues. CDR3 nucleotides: TGTGCCAGCGGCCAGTGGCAGGAGGCCCAGCATTTT. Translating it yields CASGQWQEAQHF.

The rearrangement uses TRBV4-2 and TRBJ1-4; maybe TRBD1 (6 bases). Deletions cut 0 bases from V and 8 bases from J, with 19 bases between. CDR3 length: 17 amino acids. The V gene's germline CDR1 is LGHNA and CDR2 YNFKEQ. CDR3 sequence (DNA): TGTGCCAGCAGCCAAGATTGGGACAAGGAGGTCGGCGAAAAACTGTTTTTT. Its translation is CASSQDWDKEVGEKLFF.

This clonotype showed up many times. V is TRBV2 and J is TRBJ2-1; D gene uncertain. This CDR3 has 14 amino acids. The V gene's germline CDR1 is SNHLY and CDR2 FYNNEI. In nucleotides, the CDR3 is TGTGCAGCCCGAGGTAGGAGCTCCTACAATGAGCAGTTCTTC. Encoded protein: CAARGRSSYNEQFF.

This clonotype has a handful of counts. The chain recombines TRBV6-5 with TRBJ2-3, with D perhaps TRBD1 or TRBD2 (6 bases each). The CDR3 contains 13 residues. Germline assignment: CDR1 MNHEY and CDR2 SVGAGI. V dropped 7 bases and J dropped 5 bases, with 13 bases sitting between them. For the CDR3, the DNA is TGTGCCAGCAAGAGAGGGGGGATAGATACGCAGTATTTT. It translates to CASKRGGIDTQYF.

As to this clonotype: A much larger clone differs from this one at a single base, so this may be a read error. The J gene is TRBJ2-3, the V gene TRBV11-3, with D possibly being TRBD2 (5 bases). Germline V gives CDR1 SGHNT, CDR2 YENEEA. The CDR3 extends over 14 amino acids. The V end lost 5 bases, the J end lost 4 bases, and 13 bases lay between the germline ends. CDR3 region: CASSVGLVADTQYF. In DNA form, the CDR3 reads TGTGCCAGCAGCGTCGGACTGGTTGCAGATACGCAGTATTTT.

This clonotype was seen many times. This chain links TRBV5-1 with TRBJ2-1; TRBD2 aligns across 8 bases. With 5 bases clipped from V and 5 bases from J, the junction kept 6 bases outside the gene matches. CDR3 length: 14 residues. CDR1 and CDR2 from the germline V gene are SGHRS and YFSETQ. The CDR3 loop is CASRAGLDHNEQFF. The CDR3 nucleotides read TGCGCCAGCAGGGCGGGACTAGACCACAATGAGCAGTTCTTC.

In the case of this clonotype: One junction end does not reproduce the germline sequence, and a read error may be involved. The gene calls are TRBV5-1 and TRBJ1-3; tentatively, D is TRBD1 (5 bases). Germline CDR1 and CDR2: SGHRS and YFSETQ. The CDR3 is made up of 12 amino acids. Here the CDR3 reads CASMDTGSTIYF. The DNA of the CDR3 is TGCGCCAGCATGGATACAGGAAGCACCATATATTTT.

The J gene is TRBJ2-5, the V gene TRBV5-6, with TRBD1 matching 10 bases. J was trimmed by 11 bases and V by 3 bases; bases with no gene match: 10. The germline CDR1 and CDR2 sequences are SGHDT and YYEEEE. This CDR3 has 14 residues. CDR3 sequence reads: CASSWGQGRWEQYF. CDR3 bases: TGTGCCAGCAGCTGGGGACAGGGGCGTTGGGAGCAGTACTTC.

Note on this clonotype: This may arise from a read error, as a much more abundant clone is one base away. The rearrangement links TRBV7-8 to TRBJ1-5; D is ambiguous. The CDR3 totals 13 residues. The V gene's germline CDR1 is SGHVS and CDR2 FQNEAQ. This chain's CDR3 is CASSLRDKQPRHF. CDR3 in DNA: TGTGCCAGCAGCTTGCGGGATAAGCAGCCCCGGCATTTT.

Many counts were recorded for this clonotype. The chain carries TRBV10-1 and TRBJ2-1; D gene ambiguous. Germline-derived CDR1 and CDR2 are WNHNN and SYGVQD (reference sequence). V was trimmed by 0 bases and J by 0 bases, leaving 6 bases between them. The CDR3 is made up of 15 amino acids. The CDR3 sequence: CASSESGRSYNEQFF. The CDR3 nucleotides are TGCGCCAGCAGTGAGTCCGGCCGCTCCTACAATGAGCAGTTCTTC.

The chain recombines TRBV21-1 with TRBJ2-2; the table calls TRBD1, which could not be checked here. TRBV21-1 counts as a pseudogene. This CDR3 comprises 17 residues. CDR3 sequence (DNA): TGTGCCAGCAGCAGCTGGACAGGGCCCTTCGGTACCGGGGAGCTGTTTTTT. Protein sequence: CASSSWTGPFGTGELFF.

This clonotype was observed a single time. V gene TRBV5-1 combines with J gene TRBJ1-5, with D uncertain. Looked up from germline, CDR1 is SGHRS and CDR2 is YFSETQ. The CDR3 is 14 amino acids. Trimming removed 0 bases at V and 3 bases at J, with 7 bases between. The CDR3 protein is CASSLGEINQPQHF. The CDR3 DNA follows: TGCGCCAGCAGCTTGGGGGAGATCAATCAGCCCCAGCATTTT.

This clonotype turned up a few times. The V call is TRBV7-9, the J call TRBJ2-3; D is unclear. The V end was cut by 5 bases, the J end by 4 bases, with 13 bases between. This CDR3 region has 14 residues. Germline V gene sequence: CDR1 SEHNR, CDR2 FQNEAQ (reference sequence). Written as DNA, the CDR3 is TGTGCCAGCAGCGTAGAGACCCTTTCAGATACGCAGTATTTT. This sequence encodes CASSVETLSDTQYF.

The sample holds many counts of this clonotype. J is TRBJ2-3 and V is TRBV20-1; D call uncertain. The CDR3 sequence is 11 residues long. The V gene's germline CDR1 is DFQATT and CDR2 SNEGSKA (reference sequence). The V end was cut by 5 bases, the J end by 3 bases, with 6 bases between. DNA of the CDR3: TGCAGTGCTCCCCGAACAGATACGCAGTATTTT. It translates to CSAPRTDTQYF.

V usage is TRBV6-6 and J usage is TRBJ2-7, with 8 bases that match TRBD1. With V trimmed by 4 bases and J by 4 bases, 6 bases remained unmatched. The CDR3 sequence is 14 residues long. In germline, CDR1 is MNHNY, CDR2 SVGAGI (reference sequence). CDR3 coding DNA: TGTGCCAGCAGTTCCCCCGGGACAGGTTACGAGCAGTACTTC. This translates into CASSSPGTGYEQYF.

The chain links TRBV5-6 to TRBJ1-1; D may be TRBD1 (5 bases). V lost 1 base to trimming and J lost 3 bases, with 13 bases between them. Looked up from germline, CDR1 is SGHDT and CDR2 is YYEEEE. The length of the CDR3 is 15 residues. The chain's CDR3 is CASSLWAEGYTEAFF. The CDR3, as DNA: TGTGCCAGCAGCTTGTGGGCCGAGGGGTACACTGAAGCTTTCTTT.

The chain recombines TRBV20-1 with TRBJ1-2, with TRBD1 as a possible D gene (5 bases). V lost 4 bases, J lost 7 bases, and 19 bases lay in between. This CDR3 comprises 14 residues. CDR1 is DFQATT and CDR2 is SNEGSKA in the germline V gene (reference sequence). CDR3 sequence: CSATREQEARGYTF. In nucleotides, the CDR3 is TGCAGTGCTACCCGGGAACAGGAAGCTCGTGGCTACACCTTC.

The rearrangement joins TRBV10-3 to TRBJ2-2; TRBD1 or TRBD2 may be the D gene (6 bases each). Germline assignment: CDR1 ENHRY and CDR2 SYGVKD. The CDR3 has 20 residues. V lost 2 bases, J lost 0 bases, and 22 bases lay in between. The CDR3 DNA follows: TGTGCCATCAGTGAGCGTTTCTTGTGGGGGGCCAATTCGAACACCGGGGAGCTGTTTTTT. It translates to CAISERFLWGANSNTGELFF.

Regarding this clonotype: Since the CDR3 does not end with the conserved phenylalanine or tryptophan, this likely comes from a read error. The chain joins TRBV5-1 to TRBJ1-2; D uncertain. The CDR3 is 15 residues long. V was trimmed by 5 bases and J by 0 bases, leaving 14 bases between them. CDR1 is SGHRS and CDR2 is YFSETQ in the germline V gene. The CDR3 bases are TGCGCCAGCAGATGGAGGGCTATCACTAACTATGGCTACACCGTC. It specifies CASRWRAITNYGYTV.

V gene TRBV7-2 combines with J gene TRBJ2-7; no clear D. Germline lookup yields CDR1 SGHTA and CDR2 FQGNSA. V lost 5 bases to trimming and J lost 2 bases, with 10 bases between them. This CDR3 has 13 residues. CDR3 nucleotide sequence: TGTGCCAGCAGCCCCGGATTTACCTACGAGCAGTACTTC. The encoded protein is CASSPGFTYEQYF.

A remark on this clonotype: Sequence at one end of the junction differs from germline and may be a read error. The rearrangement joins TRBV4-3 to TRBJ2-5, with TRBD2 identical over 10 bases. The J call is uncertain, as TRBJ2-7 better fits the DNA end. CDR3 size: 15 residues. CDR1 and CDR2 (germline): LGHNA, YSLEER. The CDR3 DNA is TGCGTCAGCAGCCCCCGGACTAGCGGAGACTACGAGCAGTACTTC. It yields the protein CVSSPRTSGDYEQYF.

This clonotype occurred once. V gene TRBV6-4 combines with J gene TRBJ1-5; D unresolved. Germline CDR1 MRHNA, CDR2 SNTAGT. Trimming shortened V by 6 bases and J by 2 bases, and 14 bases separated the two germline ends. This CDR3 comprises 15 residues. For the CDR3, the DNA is TGTGCCAGCAGCCCGAGTGTGGCAGGCAATCAGCCCCAGCATTTT. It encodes CASSPSVAGNQPQHF.

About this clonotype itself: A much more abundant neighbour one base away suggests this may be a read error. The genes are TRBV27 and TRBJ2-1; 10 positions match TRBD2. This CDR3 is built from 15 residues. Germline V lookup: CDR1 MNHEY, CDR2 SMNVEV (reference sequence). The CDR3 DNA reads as TGTGCCAGCAGATCCCCTAGCGGGGGTCTCAATGGGCAGTTCTTC. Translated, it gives CASRSPSGGLNGQFF.

CDR3 protein: CSARDSRERSTGELFF. CDR3 in DNA: TGCAGTGCTAGAGATTCGAGGGAAAGGAGCACCGGGGAGCTGTTTTTT. The chain has TRBV20-1 and TRBJ2-2; D might be TRBD2 (5 bases). CDR1 DFQATT and CDR2 SNEGSKA come from the germline V gene (reference sequence). V shed 0 bases and J shed 4 bases, with 15 bases lying between them. This CDR3 is 16 amino acids long.

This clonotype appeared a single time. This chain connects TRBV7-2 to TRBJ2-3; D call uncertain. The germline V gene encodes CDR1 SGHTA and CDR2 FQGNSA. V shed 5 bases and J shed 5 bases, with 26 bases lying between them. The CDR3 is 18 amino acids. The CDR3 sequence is CASSPLVTPGRGLDTQYF. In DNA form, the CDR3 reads TGTGCCAGCAGCCCCCTGGTAACTCCCGGCCGAGGATTAGATACGCAGTATTTT. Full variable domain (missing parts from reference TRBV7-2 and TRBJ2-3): GAGVSQSPSNKVTEKGKDVELRCDPISGHTALYWYRQSLGQGLEFLIYFQGNSAPDKSGLPSDRFSAERTGGSVSTLTIQRTQQEDSAVYLCASSPLVTPGRGLDTQYFGPGTRLTVL.

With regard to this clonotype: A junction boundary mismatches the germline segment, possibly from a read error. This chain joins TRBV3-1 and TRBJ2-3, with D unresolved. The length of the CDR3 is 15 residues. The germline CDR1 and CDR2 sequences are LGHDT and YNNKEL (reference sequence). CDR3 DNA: TGTGCCTGCAGCGCCGGACGCCTACTCACAGATACGCAGTATTTT. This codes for CACSAGRLLTDTQYF.